Below are 32 T cell receptor beta chains sequenced from a single sample in a study of OX40 agonist ivuxolimab in advanced cancers. TCRdb's table, derived via immunoSEQ multiplex PCR, lists solely in-frame clones and lacks some. Here the sample spans about 95,000 clones, 85% to 90% being singletons. Source: CD4+ or CD8+ T cells sorted from blood, taken in a trial of the OX40 agonist ivuxolimab. The source of these receptors is an adult with an advanced solid tumor such as melanoma, head and neck, liver or kidney cancer.

The chain employs TRBV6-6 and TRBJ2-7, with TRBD1 as a possible D gene (5 bases). The CDR3 length is 13 residues. CDR1 is MNHNY and CDR2 is SVGAGI in the germline V gene (reference sequence). V was pared by 7 bases and J by 2 bases, with 12 bases between. For the CDR3, the DNA is TGTGCCAGCAAAATCGCAGGGACCTACGAGCAGTACTTC. This gives the protein CASKIAGTYEQYF.

This sequence joins TRBV6-6 and TRBJ1-5; 8 positions match TRBD1. CDR3 length: 15 residues. Germline V gene lookup returns CDR1 MNHNY and CDR2 SVGAGI (reference sequence). The ends lost 5 bases at V and 2 bases at J; junction bases unmatched: 5. In DNA form, the CDR3 reads TGTGCCAGCAGTCTCCAGGGGGCCGGCAATCAGCCCCAGCATTTT. This gives the protein CASSLQGAGNQPQHF.

V usage is TRBV9 and J usage is TRBJ2-7; weak D call: TRBD1 (7 bases). This CDR3 contains 15 residues. Germline assignment: CDR1 SGDLS and CDR2 YYNGEE. The V end was cut by 5 bases, the J end by 3 bases, with 18 bases between. CDR3 region: CASSFRAGGLYEQYF. CDR3 sequence (DNA): TGTGCCAGCAGTTTCAGGGCAGGGGGACTCTACGAGCAGTACTTC.

V gene TRBV19 combines with J gene TRBJ2-6; no reliable D call. CDR1 and CDR2 from the germline V gene are LNHDA and SQIVND (reference sequence). Trimming stripped 3 bases from V and 12 bases from J, with 12 bases between. CDR3 length equals 13 residues. The CDR3 coding sequence is TGTGCCAGTAGTATTTTCCCCCGTTCCGTCCTGACTTTC. Translating gives CASSIFPRSVLTF.

The chain links TRBV5-1 to TRBJ2-5; TRBD1 agrees at 9 bases. This CDR3 spans 15 amino acids. Unmatched junction bases numbered 8, after V lost 4 bases and J lost 4 bases. CDR1 and CDR2 from the germline V gene are SGHRS and YFSETQ. In DNA form, the CDR3 reads TGCGCCAGCAGCGACACAGGGGGCAGCAGAGAGACCCAGTACTTC. This encodes CASSDTGGSRETQYF.

The chain recombines TRBV7-8 with TRBJ1-2; possibly TRBD1 for D (5 bases). The germline CDR1 and CDR2 sequences are SGHVS and FQNEAQ. The V end was cut by 0 bases, the J end by 8 bases, with 13 bases between. This CDR3 region has 14 residues. CDR3 DNA: TGTGCCAGCAGCTTAGCGTCAGGGTTCCAAGGCTACACCTTC. It translates to CASSLASGFQGYTF.

The chain joins TRBV11-2 to TRBJ2-1; 9 positions agree with TRBD1. The ends lost 6 bases at V and 0 bases at J; junction bases unmatched: 6. CDR3 size: 16 residues. Germline CDR1 SGHAT, CDR2 FQNNGV. CDR3 residues: CASSGQGTGSYNEQFF. CDR3 sequence (DNA): TGTGCCAGCAGTGGACAGGGGACGGGCTCCTACAATGAGCAGTTCTTC.

This rearrangement joins TRBV7-2 to TRBJ1-2; D is ambiguous. V was clipped by 1 base and J by 0 bases, with 12 bases between them. CDR1 and CDR2 from the germline V gene are SGHTA and FQGNSA. The CDR3 is 16 amino acids. This CDR3 is CASSLDGPGTNYGYTF. In nucleotides, the CDR3 is TGTGCCAGCAGCTTAGATGGGCCGGGAACTAACTATGGCTACACCTTC.

The gene calls are TRBV20-1 and TRBJ2-1; possible D gene TRBD2, 6 bases. Germline V gene data show CDR1 as DFQATT and CDR2 as SNEGSKA (reference sequence). The CDR3 runs 11 residues. V shed 5 bases and J shed 9 bases, with 11 bases lying between them. The CDR3 is CSALAEGEQFF. In DNA, the CDR3 is TGCAGTGCTTTAGCGGAGGGTGAGCAGTTCTTC.

This clone turned up a few times. The gene calls are TRBV19 and TRBJ1-6, with TRBD1 matching 11 bases. The CDR3 has 13 residues. Unmatched junction bases numbered 2, after V lost 7 bases and J lost 9 bases. Germline V CDR1 and CDR2: LNHDA, SQIVND (reference sequence). CDR3 coding DNA: TGTGCCAGTACTGGGACAGGGGGTTCACCCCTCCACTTT. This encodes CASTGTGGSPLHF.

This chain uses TRBV30 with TRBJ1-1, with unresolved D. V was trimmed by 3 bases and J by 11 bases, leaving 16 bases between them. CDR1 and CDR2 from the germline V gene are GTSNPN and SVGIG (reference sequence). This CDR3 contains 12 residues. The CDR3 region has the DNA TGTGCCTGGAGATTCACAGAGGGTAGGGCTTTCTTT. It yields the protein CAWRFTEGRAFF.

This chain connects TRBV5-1 to TRBJ2-2; D not certain. The CDR3 spans 15 residues. The germline CDR1 and CDR2 sequences are SGHRS and YFSETQ. The germline V and J ends were trimmed by 1 base and 0 bases, with 7 bases remaining between them. The CDR3: CASSLTTSNTGELFF. CDR3 DNA sequence: TGCGCCAGCAGCTTGACAACTTCGAACACCGGGGAGCTGTTTTTT.

The chain recombines TRBV6-5 with TRBJ1-2; D unclear. The CDR3 is made up of 15 amino acids. Germline-derived CDR1 and CDR2 are MNHEY and SVGAGI. Trimming took 6 bases from V and 4 from J, leaving 18 bases between them. The CDR3 loop is CASSPRTDGPYGYTF. The CDR3 nucleotides read TGTGCCAGCAGCCCACGAACTGACGGACCCTATGGCTACACCTTC.

The genes are TRBV4-3 and TRBJ2-2; 11 nucleotides align to TRBD2. The CDR3 consists of 19 residues. V trimming: 0 bases; J trimming: 2 bases; junction bases outside the gene matches: 8. Germline V gene sequence: CDR1 LGHNA, CDR2 YSLEER. The CDR3 loop is CASSQDRLAGGPNTGELFF. CDR3 sequence (DNA): TGCGCCAGCAGCCAAGACCGGCTAGCGGGAGGACCAAACACCGGGGAGCTGTTTTTT.

V is TRBV5-1 and J is TRBJ1-1; 8 bases are shared with TRBD1. In germline, CDR1 is SGHRS, CDR2 YFSETQ. J lost 1 base, V lost 4 bases, and 9 bases had no gene match. CDR3 length equals 16 residues. The CDR3 loop is CASSPSRTGRNTEAFF. The DNA of the CDR3 is TGCGCCAGCAGCCCATCTCGGACAGGGAGGAACACTGAAGCTTTCTTT.

J is TRBJ2-2 and V is TRBV18, with 7 nucleotides matching TRBD1. Germline loops: CDR1 KGHSH, CDR2 LQKENI. V shed 3 bases, J shed 3 bases, and the junction held 4 bases outside the gene matches. This CDR3 contains 15 residues. The CDR3 coding sequence is TGTGCCAGCTCACCCTCCGGGACAGACACCGGGGAGCTGTTTTTT. Protein: CASSPSGTDTGELFF.

The rearrangement joins TRBV6-6 to TRBJ2-3; D uncertain. The CDR3 runs to 13 residues. V was pared by 6 bases and J by 0 bases, with 7 bases between. The V gene's germline CDR1 is MNHNY and CDR2 SVGAGI (reference sequence). The CDR3 DNA is TGTGCCAGCAGCACCGTTAGCACAGATACGCAGTATTTT. Residues: CASSTVSTDTQYF.

The V and J genes are TRBV9 and TRBJ1-2; 8 bases line up with TRBD1. Per germline, CDR1 SGDLS and CDR2 YYNGEE. The CDR3 length is 15 residues. After removal of 0 bases from V and 4 bases from J, the junction contained 5 bases not matched to a gene. The CDR3 nucleotides are TGTGCCAGCAGCGTAGAATCAGGGGGCACCTATGGCTACACCTTC. Its protein product is CASSVESGGTYGYTF.

The gene calls are TRBV5-1 and TRBJ2-1; possible D gene TRBD1, 5 bases. V dropped 0 bases and J dropped 5 bases, with 9 bases sitting between them. Germline lookup yields CDR1 SGHRS and CDR2 YFSETQ. CDR3 length equals 14 residues. CDR3 sequence: CASSLDRLNNEQFF. CDR3 nucleotide sequence: TGCGCCAGCAGCTTGGACAGGCTGAACAATGAGCAGTTCTTC.

The chain is built from TRBV7-2 and TRBJ1-3, with D unresolved. Trimming shortened V by 0 bases and J by 2 bases, and 8 bases separated the two germline ends. Germline lookup yields CDR1 SGHTA and CDR2 FQGNSA. This CDR3 contains 15 residues. CDR3 sequence: CASSLAWGTGNTIYF. The CDR3 DNA sequence: TGTGCCAGCAGCTTAGCATGGGGTACTGGAAACACCATATATTTT.

The chain is built from TRBV7-9 and TRBJ1-2, with D perhaps matching TRBD1 (6 bases). With 4 bases removed from V and 4 bases from J, the gap between germline ends came to 22 bases. Germline V gives CDR1 SEHNR, CDR2 FQNEAQ (reference sequence). The CDR3 is 17 residues long. CDR3 coding DNA: TGTGCCAGCAGCTCGGGACAACGACGACAGATAATCTATGGCTACACCTTC. Translating it yields CASSSGQRRQIIYGYTF. The whole variable domain, filled in from reference TRBV7-9 and TRBJ1-2, reads DTGVSQNPRHKITKRGQNVTFRCDPISEHNRLYWYRQTLGQGPEFLTYFQNEAQLEKSRLLSDRFSAERPKGSFSTLEIQRTEQGDSAMYLCASSSGQRRQIIYGYTFGSGTRLTVV.

The chain links TRBV6-6 to TRBJ1-1, with 8 positions matching TRBD1. With V trimmed by 6 bases and J by 5 bases, 2 bases remained unmatched. Germline V lookup: CDR1 MNHNY, CDR2 SVGAGI (reference sequence). There are 12 residues in the CDR3. The DNA for the CDR3 is TGTGCCAGCAGACAGGGGGAAACTGAAGCTTTCTTT. This gives the protein CASRQGETEAFF.

This rearrangement joins TRBV9 to TRBJ2-6; D ambiguous. The CDR3 length is 16 residues. Trimming cost V 3 bases and J 0 bases, with 10 bases left between them. Germline V lookup: CDR1 SGDLS, CDR2 YYNGEE. In DNA form, the CDR3 reads TGTGCCAGCAGCGCCCGCGGTGGCTCTGGGGCCAACGTCCTGACTTTC. Amino acid sequence: CASSARGGSGANVLTF.

This clone was recorded a few times. The chain recombines TRBV29-1 with TRBJ1-3; D unresolved. CDR1 is SQVTM, CDR2 ANQGSEA, per germline. The CDR3 sequence is 12 residues long. V was cut by 4 bases and J by 8 bases, with 12 bases left in between. CDR3 loop: CSVVVGLDTIYF. The CDR3 bases are TGCAGCGTTGTCGTAGGGTTGGACACCATATATTTT.

The chain links TRBV29-1 to TRBJ1-4; 7 bases are shared with TRBD1. V shed 7 bases and J 7 bases; nucleotides not matched to a gene: 12. CDR1 is SQVTM, CDR2 ANQGSEA, per germline. This CDR3 has 14 residues. CDR3 DNA: TGCAGCGCCCAGGAGGGAGGGGGCTTTGAAAAACTGTTTTTT. It yields the protein CSAQEGGGFEKLFF.

The chain couples TRBV5-1 to TRBJ1-1; 7 bases agree with TRBD1. V shed 1 base and J 1 base; nucleotides not matched to a gene: 10. The V gene's germline CDR1 is SGHRS and CDR2 YFSETQ. CDR3 length: 17 residues. Written as DNA, the CDR3 is TGCGCCAGCAGCTTGTTGGACAGGATCGGCGGGAACACTGAAGCTTTCTTT. Translating gives CASSLLDRIGGNTEAFF.

The genes are TRBV29-1 and TRBJ1-2; TRBD1 matches at 10 bases. Germline-derived CDR1 and CDR2 are SQVTM and ANQGSEA. After removal of 4 bases from V and 5 bases from J, the junction contained 10 bases not matched to a gene. The CDR3 length is 15 residues. The CDR3 is CSVVPGQGTTYGYTF. The CDR3 nucleotides are TGCAGCGTTGTCCCGGGACAGGGGACGACTTATGGCTACACCTTC.

This chain uses TRBV18 with TRBJ1-1; D unclear. This CDR3 region has 14 residues. V shed 2 bases and J shed 0 bases, with 7 bases lying between them. Germline CDR1 and CDR2: KGHSH and LQKENI. The CDR3 coding sequence is TGTGCCAGCTCACCAAACGAATTGAACACTGAAGCTTTCTTT. Protein: CASSPNELNTEAFF.

This clone ranks as medium-sized. This CDR3 is CASALPGTVREYF. For the CDR3, the DNA is TGTGCCAGCGCACTCCCCGGGACCGTCAGGGAGTACTTC. V usage is TRBV6-5 and J usage is TRBJ2-7; D tentatively reads TRBD1 or TRBD2 (5 bases each). Germline-derived CDR1 and CDR2 are MNHEY and SVGAGI. With 8 bases removed from V and 11 bases from J, the gap between germline ends came to 22 bases. This CDR3 is 13 amino acids long.

The rearrangement links TRBV9 to TRBJ2-7; D call uncertain. Trimming removed 0 bases at V and 5 bases at J, with 9 bases between. This CDR3 has 13 residues. Germline V CDR1 and CDR2: SGDLS, YYNGEE. CDR3 loop: CASSVAPKDEQYF. The CDR3 region has the DNA TGTGCCAGCAGCGTAGCTCCGAAAGACGAGCAGTACTTC. The full variable domain, completed using reference TRBV9 and TRBJ2-7, is DSGVTQTPKHLITATGQRVTLRCSPRSGDLSVYWYQQSLDQGLQFLIQYYNGEERAKGNILERFSAQQFPDLHSELNLSSLELGDSALYFCASSVAPKDEQYFGPGTRLTVT.

This chain connects TRBV14 to TRBJ1-3, with 12 bases identical to TRBD1. Trimming at V came to 4 bases and at J to 4 bases, leaving 5 bases not matched to a gene. Germline V gene sequence: CDR1 SGHDN, CDR2 FVKESK. CDR3 length: 16 amino acids. As DNA, the CDR3 is TGTGCCAGCAGCCCCGGGACAGGGGGCGACGGAAACACCATATATTTT. Amino acids: CASSPGTGGDGNTIYF.

The chain is built from TRBV5-4 and TRBJ2-5; 14 bases are shared with TRBD2. Germline loops: CDR1 SGHNT, CDR2 YYREEE (reference sequence). The CDR3 sequence is 16 residues long. After removal of 3 bases from V and 4 bases from J, the junction contained 5 bases not matched to a gene. The CDR3, as DNA: TGTGCCAGCAGCTCCTCGACTAGCGGGAGGGCAGAGACCCAGTACTTC. Protein sequence: CASSSSTSGRAETQYF.